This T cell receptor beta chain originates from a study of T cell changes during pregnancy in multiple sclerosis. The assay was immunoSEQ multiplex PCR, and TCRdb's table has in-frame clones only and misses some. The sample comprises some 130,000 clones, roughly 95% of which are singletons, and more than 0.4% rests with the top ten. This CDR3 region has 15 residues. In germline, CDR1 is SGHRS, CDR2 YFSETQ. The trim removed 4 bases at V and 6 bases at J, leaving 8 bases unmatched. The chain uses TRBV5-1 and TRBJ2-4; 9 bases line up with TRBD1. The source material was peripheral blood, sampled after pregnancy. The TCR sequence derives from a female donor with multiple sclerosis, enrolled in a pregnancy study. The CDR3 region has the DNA TGCGCCAGCAGCCCCCGACAGGGGGTGGGAAACATTCAGTACTTC. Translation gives CASSPRQGVGNIQYF.